The 8 T cell receptor beta chains in this list originate from one sample, sequenced in a study of T cells in Graves' hyperthyroidism and ophthalmopathy. The TCR beta CDR3 regions underwent amplification using RNA transcripts as the source. Initially, a first-round RT-PCR of the TCR CDR3 employed the HTBI primer set. Each CDR3 protein is one row after TCRdb ran MiXCR on the multiplex PCR reads. The sample yields about 340,000 distinct CDR3 sequences, roughly 20% seen once. The sequenced sample consisted of blood. The receptors were gathered from a woman aged 45-59 years with Graves' hyperthyroidism.

This clonotype was recorded a few times. This chain links TRBV5-1 with TRBJ1-1; TRBD1 aligns across 9 bases. Germline assignment: CDR1 SGHRS and CDR2 YFSETQ. This CDR3 has 15 amino acids. The V and J ends lost 4 bases and 4 bases, in that order; junction bases with no gene match: 8. As DNA, the CDR3 is TGCGCCAGCAGCCCCCAACAGGGGGCGCGCACTGAAGCTTTCTTT. This translates into CASSPQQGARTEAFF.

The table lists this clonotype with many counts. This rearrangement joins TRBV28 to TRBJ1-5; D may be TRBD1 (6 bases). Looked up from germline, CDR1 is MDHEN and CDR2 is SYDVKM. This CDR3 is 15 amino acids long. V lost 7 bases and J lost 6, with 19 bases in between. The CDR3, as DNA: TGTGCCAGCACCAACCCGGCGGGGGCTGGTCAGCCCCAGCATTTT. Translated: CASTNPAGAGQPQHF. Full variable domain (rest looked up from reference TRBV28 and TRBJ1-5): DVKVTQSSRYLVKRTGEKVFLECVQDMDHENMFWYRQDPGLGLRLIYFSYDVKMKEKGDIPEGYSVSREKKERFSLILESASTNQTSMYLCASTNPAGAGQPQHFGDGTRLSIL.

The table lists this clonotype with a few counts. This chain links TRBV5-4 with TRBJ2-5; D gene unclear. Germline values: CDR1 SGHNT, CDR2 YYREEE (reference sequence). This CDR3 is built from 15 residues. V lost 0 bases to trimming and J lost 0 bases, with 9 bases between them. The CDR3 sequence: CASSLDGSYQETQYF. In DNA form, the CDR3 reads TGTGCCAGCAGCTTGGACGGCTCGTACCAAGAGACCCAGTACTTC.

The rearrangement joins TRBV9 to TRBJ2-1, with D possibly being TRBD2 (7 bases). Per germline, CDR1 SGDLS and CDR2 YYNGEE. The CDR3 extends over 14 amino acids. Trimming pared 3 bases from V and 9 bases from J, leaving 16 bases between. The CDR3 DNA is TGTGCCAGCAGCGCCCCGGGGGGAGGGGGTGAGCAGTTCTTC. The encoded protein is CASSAPGGGGEQFF.

This clonotype has a count of ten or more. The J gene is TRBJ1-2, the V gene TRBV2; D ambiguous. V dropped 1 base and J dropped 6 bases, with 6 bases sitting between them. The CDR3 has 12 amino acids. In germline, CDR1 is SNHLY, CDR2 FYNNEI. CDR3 in DNA: TGTGCCAGCAGTGAAGATCGGGATGGCTACACCTTC. Protein sequence: CASSEDRDGYTF.

This clonotype has only a few counts. Just one base apart from a much larger clone, this may be a read error. The chain joins TRBV5-1 to TRBJ1-1; TRBD1 agrees at 7 bases. The CDR3 runs to 16 residues. The J segment lost 4 bases and the V segment lost 3 bases, leaving 12 bases of the junction unmatched. From germline, CDR1 is SGHRS and CDR2 YFSETQ. In nucleotides, the CDR3 is TGCGCCAGCAGCTGGGACAGCGGGGTTATGAGCACTGAAGCTTTCTTT. Its translation: CASSWDSGVMSTEAFF.

This clonotype was observed a few times. This sequence joins TRBV10-3 and TRBJ2-3; 8 bases are shared with TRBD1. The CDR3 has 15 amino acids. After removal of 3 bases from V and 0 bases from J, the junction contained 2 bases not matched to a gene. CDR1 and CDR2 (germline): ENHRY, SYGVKD. The CDR3 DNA reads TGTGCCATCAGTGACTGGACAGGGAGCACAGATACGCAGTATTTT. It encodes CAISDWTGSTDTQYF.

This clonotype came up a few times. The J gene is TRBJ1-2, the V gene TRBV13, with D possibly being TRBD1 (5 bases). CDR1 and CDR2 from the germline V gene are PRHDT and FYEKMQ (reference sequence). The CDR3 loop spans 15 amino acids. V lost 0 bases to trimming and J lost 1 base, with 9 bases between them. The CDR3 loop reads CASSLGGHGNYGYTF. In DNA form, the CDR3 reads TGTGCCAGCAGCTTAGGAGGACATGGTAACTATGGCTACACCTTC.